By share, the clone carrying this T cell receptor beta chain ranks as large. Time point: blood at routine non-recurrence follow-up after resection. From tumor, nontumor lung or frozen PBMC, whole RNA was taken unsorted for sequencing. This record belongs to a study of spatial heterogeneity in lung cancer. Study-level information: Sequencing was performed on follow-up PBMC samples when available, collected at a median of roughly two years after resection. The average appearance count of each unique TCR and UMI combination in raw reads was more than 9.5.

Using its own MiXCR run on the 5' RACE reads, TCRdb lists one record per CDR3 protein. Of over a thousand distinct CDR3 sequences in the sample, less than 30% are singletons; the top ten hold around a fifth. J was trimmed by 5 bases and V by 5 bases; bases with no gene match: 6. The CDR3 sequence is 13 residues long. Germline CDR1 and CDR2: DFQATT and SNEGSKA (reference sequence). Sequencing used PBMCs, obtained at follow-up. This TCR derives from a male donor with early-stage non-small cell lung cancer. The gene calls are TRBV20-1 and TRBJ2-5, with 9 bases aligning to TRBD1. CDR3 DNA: TGCAGTGCTGCCAAACAGGGGGCGGAGACCCAGTACTTC. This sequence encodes CSAAKQGAETQYF.